These 13 T cell receptor beta chains were sequenced from one sample in a study of blood T cell repertoires in COVID-19. Repertoires were generated with immunoSEQ multiplex PCR, while TCRdb's copy carries only in-frame clones and drops some. This table holds some 200,000 clones, about 85% found once. Input material: PBMCs or T cells enriched from blood (not recorded which). The receptors stem from a woman in her twenties or thirties who had recovered from COVID-19.

This chain links TRBV7-9 with TRBJ2-2; no firm D call. CDR3 length equals 11 residues. Per germline, CDR1 SEHNR and CDR2 FQNEAQ (reference sequence). V was cut by 11 bases and J by 0 bases, with 4 bases left in between. This CDR3 reads CALTNTGELFF. The CDR3 bases are TGTGCCCTTACGAACACCGGGGAGCTGTTTTTT.

The genes are TRBV6-1 and TRBJ2-7; D is possibly TRBD1 (5 bases). The CDR3 covers 14 residues. V lost 3 bases to trimming and J lost 1 base, with 10 bases between them. Germline loops: CDR1 MNHNS, CDR2 SASEGT. The CDR3 DNA reads TGTGCCAGCAGTGATATGACAGATTCCTACGAGCAGTACTTC. It yields the protein CASSDMTDSYEQYF.

The chain links TRBV29-1 to TRBJ2-7, with 8 nucleotides matching TRBD1. The germline V gene has CDR1 SQVTM and CDR2 ANQGSEA. The CDR3 is 15 amino acids. Unmatched junction bases numbered 12, after V lost 3 bases and J lost 5 bases. The CDR3 DNA reads TGCAGCGTTGACGCCGGGACAGGTTTTTCCAACGAGCAGTACTTC. This sequence encodes CSVDAGTGFSNEQYF.

V and J are TRBV7-2 and TRBJ1-5; no reliable D call. The germline V and J ends were trimmed by 4 bases and 1 base, with 8 bases remaining between them. The CDR3 has 14 amino acids. CDR1 is SGHTA, CDR2 FQGNSA, per germline. The CDR3 DNA reads TGTGCCAGCAGCTCAACAGTAAGCAATCAGCCCCAGCATTTT. Translated: CASSSTVSNQPQHF.

The chain links TRBV19 to TRBJ1-6; 9 bases map to TRBD1. Germline V gene data show CDR1 as LNHDA and CDR2 as SQIVND (reference sequence). The trim removed 6 bases at V and 7 bases at J, leaving 7 bases unmatched. The CDR3 totals 15 residues. CDR3 in amino acids: CASRAGTGRNSPLHF. The CDR3 bases are TGTGCCAGTAGGGCAGGGACAGGGAGGAATTCACCCCTCCACTTT. Complete variable domain (other parts from reference TRBV19 and TRBJ1-6): DGGITQSPKYLFRKEGQNVTLSCEQNLNHDAMYWYRQDPGQGLRLIYYSQIVNDFQKGDIAEGYSVSREKKESFPLTVTSAQKNPTAFYLCASRAGTGRNSPLHFGNGTRLTVT.

The chain couples TRBV7-8 to TRBJ2-1; tentatively, D is TRBD2 (5 bases). Trimming shortened V by 5 bases and J by 7 bases, and 9 bases separated the two germline ends. From germline, CDR1 is SGHVS and CDR2 FQNEAQ. The CDR3 consists of 12 residues. CDR3 bases: TGTGCCAGCAGCCGCCCGGGAAATGAGCAGTTCTTC. Its protein product is CASSRPGNEQFF.

V usage is TRBV7-2 and J usage is TRBJ2-7; 8 bases map to TRBD1. Germline V gives CDR1 SGHTA, CDR2 FQGNSA. The CDR3 has 15 amino acids. V shed 5 bases and J 0 bases; nucleotides not matched to a gene: 6. CDR3 bases: TGTGCCAGCAGCAACTCCGGGACAGGCTCCTACGAGCAGTACTTC. The encoded protein is CASSNSGTGSYEQYF.

The chain employs TRBV9 and TRBJ1-5, with a possible D match to TRBD1 (5 bases). The CDR3 consists of 15 residues. The germline V and J ends were trimmed by 4 bases and 2 bases, with 13 bases remaining between them. Germline CDR1 SGDLS, CDR2 YYNGEE. The CDR3 DNA reads TGTGCCAGCAGCCCCCGGGGGTTGGGCAATCAGCCCCAGCATTTT. Translating it yields CASSPRGLGNQPQHF.

The CDR3 bases are TGCGCCAGCAGCTTGCAGGTATCTGGAAACACCATATATTTT. Translating it yields CASSLQVSGNTIYF. The V call is TRBV5-1, the J call TRBJ1-3; D unresolved. CDR3 length: 14 amino acids. V lost 1 base to trimming and J lost 1 base, with 6 bases between them. Germline V lookup: CDR1 SGHRS, CDR2 YFSETQ.

This chain uses TRBV21-1 with TRBJ2-3; the table's D call, TRBD1, has no DNA check behind it. TRBV21-1 is a documented pseudogene. The CDR3 is made up of 12 amino acids. CDR3 bases: TGTGCCAGCTCAGGGGCCCTAGATACGCAGTATTTT. Its translation: CASSGALDTQYF.

V is TRBV6-5 and J is TRBJ2-7, with unresolved D. Looked up from germline, CDR1 is MNHEY and CDR2 is SVGAGI. CDR3 length equals 16 residues. The germline V and J ends were trimmed by 0 bases and 0 bases, with 12 bases remaining between them. This CDR3 is CASSYSNVRSSYEQYF. The CDR3 bases are TGTGCCAGCAGTTACTCGAATGTGCGGAGCTCCTACGAGCAGTACTTC.

J is TRBJ2-1 and V is TRBV7-2; 9 bases are a match to TRBD1. The V gene end was trimmed by 4 bases and the J gene end by 9 bases; junction bases not matched to a gene: 7. The CDR3 totals 14 residues. Germline CDR1 reads SGHTA; CDR2 reads FQGNSA. The CDR3 bases are TGTGCCAGCAGCTCCATCGGACAGGGGCTTGAGCAGTTCTTC. It encodes CASSSIGQGLEQFF.

The chain uses TRBV27 and TRBJ1-1, with 9 bases matching TRBD1. In germline, CDR1 is MNHEY, CDR2 SMNVEV (reference sequence). With V trimmed by 0 bases and J by 10 bases, 6 bases remained unmatched. CDR3 length: 14 amino acids. The CDR3 region has the DNA TGTGCCAGCAGTTTATCGACAGGGGGTTCAAGAGCTTTCTTT. Its translation is CASSLSTGGSRAFF.